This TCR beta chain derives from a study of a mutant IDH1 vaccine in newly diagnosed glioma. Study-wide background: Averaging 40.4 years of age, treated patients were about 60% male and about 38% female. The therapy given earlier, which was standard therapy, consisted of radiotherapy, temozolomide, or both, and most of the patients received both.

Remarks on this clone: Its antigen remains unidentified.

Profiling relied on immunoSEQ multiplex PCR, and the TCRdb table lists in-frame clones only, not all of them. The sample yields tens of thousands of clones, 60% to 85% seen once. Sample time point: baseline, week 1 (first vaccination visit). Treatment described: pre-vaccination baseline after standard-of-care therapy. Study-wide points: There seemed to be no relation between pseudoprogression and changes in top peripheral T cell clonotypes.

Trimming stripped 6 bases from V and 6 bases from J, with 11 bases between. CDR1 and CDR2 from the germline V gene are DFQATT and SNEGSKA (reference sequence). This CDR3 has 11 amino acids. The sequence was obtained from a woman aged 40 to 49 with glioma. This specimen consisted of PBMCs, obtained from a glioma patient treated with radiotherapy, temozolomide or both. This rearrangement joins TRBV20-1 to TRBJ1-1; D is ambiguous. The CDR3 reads CSALLRAEAFF. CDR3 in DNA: TGCAGTGCCCTTCTAAGGGCTGAAGCTTTCTTT.